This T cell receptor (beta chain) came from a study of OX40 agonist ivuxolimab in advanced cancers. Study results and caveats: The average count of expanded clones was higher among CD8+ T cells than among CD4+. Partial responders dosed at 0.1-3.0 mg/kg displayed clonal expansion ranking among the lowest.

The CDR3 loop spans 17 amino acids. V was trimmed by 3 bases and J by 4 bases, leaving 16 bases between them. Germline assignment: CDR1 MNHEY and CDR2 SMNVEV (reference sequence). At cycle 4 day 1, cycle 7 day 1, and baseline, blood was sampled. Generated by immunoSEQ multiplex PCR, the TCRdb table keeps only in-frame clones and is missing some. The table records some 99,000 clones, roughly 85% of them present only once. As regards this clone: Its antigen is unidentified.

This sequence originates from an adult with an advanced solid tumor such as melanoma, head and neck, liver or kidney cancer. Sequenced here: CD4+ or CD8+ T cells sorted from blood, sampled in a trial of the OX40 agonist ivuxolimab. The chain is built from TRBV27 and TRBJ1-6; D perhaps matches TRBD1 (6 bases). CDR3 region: CASSFFAGGGYNSPLHF. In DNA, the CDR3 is TGTGCCAGCAGTTTTTTTGCCGGGGGCGGGTATAATTCACCCCTCCACTTT.